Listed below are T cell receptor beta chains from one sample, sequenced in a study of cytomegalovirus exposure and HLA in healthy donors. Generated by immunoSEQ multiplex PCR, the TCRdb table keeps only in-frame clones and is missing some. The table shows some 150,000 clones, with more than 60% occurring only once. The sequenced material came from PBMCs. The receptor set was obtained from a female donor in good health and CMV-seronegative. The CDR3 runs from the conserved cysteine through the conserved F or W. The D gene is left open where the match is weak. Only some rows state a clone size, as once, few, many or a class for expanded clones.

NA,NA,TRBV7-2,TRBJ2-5,CASSLGQEETQYF,TGTGCCAGCAGCCTGGGACAAGAAGAGACCCAGTACTTC
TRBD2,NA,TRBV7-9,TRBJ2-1,CASSLEGLLAVNEQFF,TGTGCCAGCAGCTTAGAGGGACTACTAGCGGTCAATGAGCAGTTCTTC
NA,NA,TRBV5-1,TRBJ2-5,CASSPPYDRETQYF,TGCGCCAGCAGCCCCCCTTACGATCGGGAGACCCAGTACTTC
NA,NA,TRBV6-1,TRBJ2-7,CASSAPGLGAHEQYF,TGTGCCAGCAGTGCCCCGGGTCTGGGAGCCCACGAGCAGTACTTC
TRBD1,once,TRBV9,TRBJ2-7,CASSVTQGQGDEQYF,TGTGCCAGCAGCGTAACACAGGGACAGGGGGATGAGCAGTACTTC
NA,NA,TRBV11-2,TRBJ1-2,CASSPLGGPRGGYTF,TGTGCCAGCAGCCCTCTGGGAGGTCCCAGAGGTGGCTACACCTTC
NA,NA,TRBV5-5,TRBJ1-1,CASSYPGNTEAFF,TGTGCCAGCAGCTATCCAGGGAACACTGAAGCTTTCTTT
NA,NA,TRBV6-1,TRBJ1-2,CASSPGQGATYTF,TGTGCCAGCAGCCCGGGACAAGGGGCAACCTACACCTTC
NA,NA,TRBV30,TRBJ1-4,CAWNSPGRREKLFF,TGTGCCTGGAATAGTCCAGGGAGGAGGGAAAAACTGTTTTTT
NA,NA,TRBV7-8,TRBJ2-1,CASSLAYGYNEQFF,TGTGCCAGCAGCTTAGCGTACGGTTACAATGAGCAGTTCTTC
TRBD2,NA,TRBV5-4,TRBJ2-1,CASSRSRGLAGNRGYNEQFF,TGTGCCAGCAGCCGCTCCCGGGGACTAGCGGGAAATCGGGGTTACAATGAGCAGTTCTTC
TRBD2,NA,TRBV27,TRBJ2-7,CASSLGAGGEQYF,TGTGCCAGCAGTTTAGGAGCGGGAGGCGAGCAGTACTTC
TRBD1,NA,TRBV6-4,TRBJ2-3,CASSPSRDRAYTQYF,TGTGCCAGCAGTCCCTCCCGGGACAGGGCGTATACGCAGTATTTT
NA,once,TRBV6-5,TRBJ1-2,CASSYGQGHGYTF,TGTGCCAGCAGTTATGGTCAGGGGCATGGCTACACCTTC
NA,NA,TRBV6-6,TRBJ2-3,CASSYSVASITDTQYF,TGTGCCAGCAGTTACTCGGTAGCATCTATCACAGATACGCAGTATTTT
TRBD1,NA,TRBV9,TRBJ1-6,CASSGRTGGVTVPLHF,TGTGCCAGCAGCGGACGGACAGGGGGAGTTACCGTACCCCTCCACTTT
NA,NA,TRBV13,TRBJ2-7,CASSFGRGYEQYF,TGTGCCAGCAGCTTCGGACGGGGCTACGAGCAGTACTTC
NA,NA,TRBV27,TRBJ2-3,CATALLATDTQYF,TGTGCCACCGCCTTATTGGCCACAGATACGCAGTATTTT
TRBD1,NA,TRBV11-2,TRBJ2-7,CASSPGQGTYEQYF,TGTGCCAGCAGTCCCGGACAGGGCACGTACGAGCAGTACTTC
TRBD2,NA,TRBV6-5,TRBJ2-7,CASSYSLLAGEQYF,TGTGCCAGCAGTTACTCCCTACTAGCGGGAGAGCAGTACTTC
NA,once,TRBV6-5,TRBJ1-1,CASSDQGFEAFF,TGTGCCAGCAGTGACCAGGGGTTTGAAGCTTTCTTT
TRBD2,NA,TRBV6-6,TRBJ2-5,CASTKGREGRETQYF,TGTGCCAGCACCAAGGGGCGGGAGGGCCGAGAGACCCAGTACTTC
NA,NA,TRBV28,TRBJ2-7,CASSLRQPSEQYF,TGTGCCAGCAGTTTGCGACAGCCCTCCGAGCAGTACTTC
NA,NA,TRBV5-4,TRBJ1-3,CASSRDGGASGNTIYF,TGTGCCAGCAGTCGGGACGGGGGGGCCTCTGGAAACACCATATATTTT
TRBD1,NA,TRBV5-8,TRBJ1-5,CASSLLRGDQPQHF,TGTGCCAGCAGCTTGCTCAGGGGGGATCAGCCCCAGCATTTT
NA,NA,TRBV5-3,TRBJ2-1,CARSLVAPREGGGCNEQFF,TGTGCCAGAAGCTTGGTGGCGCCCCGAGAGGGAGGGGGGTGCAATGAGCAGTTCTTC
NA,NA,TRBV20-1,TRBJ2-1,CSATLSAVQFF,TGCAGTGCTACCCTTTCAGCGGTGCAGTTCTTC
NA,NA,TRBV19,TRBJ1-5,CASSISRGQPQHF,TGTGCCAGTAGTATATCCCGAGGTCAGCCCCAGCATTTT
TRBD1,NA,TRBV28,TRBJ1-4,CASRRDSTNEKLFF,TGTGCCAGCAGACGGGACAGTACTAATGAAAAACTGTTTTTT
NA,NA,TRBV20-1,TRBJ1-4,CSAFGEKLFF,TGCAGTGCTTTCGGTGAAAAACTGTTTTTT
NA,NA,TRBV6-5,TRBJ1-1,CASTREYLNTEAFF,TGTGCCAGCACCCGGGAGTACCTGAACACTGAAGCTTTCTTT
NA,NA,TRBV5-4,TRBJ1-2,CASSLVRGGYGYTF,TGTGCCAGCAGCTTGGTGAGGGGGGGTTATGGCTACACCTTC
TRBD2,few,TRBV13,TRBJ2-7,CASSGTTSGSSYEQYF,TGTGCCAGCAGCGGTACGACTAGCGGTTCATCCTACGAGCAGTACTTC
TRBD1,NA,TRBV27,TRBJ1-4,CASSSQGTTNEKLFF,TGTGCCAGCAGCTCACAGGGGACAACTAATGAAAAACTGTTTTTT
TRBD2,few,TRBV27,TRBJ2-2,CASSISLAGGQGLFF,TGTGCCAGCAGCATTTCACTAGCGGGGGGGCAGGGGCTGTTTTTT
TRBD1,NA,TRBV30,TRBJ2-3,CAWSVRFGTGQSTDTQYF,TGTGCCTGGAGTGTACGTTTTGGGACAGGACAGAGCACAGATACGCAGTATTTT
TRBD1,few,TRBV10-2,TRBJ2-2,CASSESTDRSTGELFF,TGCGCCAGCAGTGAGTCGACGGACAGGAGCACCGGGGAGCTGTTTTTT
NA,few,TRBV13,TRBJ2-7,CASSLGSGTPYEQYF,TGTGCCAGCAGCTTAGGCAGTGGGACTCCCTACGAGCAGTACTTC
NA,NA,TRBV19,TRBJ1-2,CASSMNEYSDYGYTF,TGTGCCAGTAGTATGAATGAGTATTCGGACTATGGCTACACCTTC
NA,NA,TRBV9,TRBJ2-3,CASSVGAGASTDTQYF,TGTGCCAGCAGCGTAGGGGCGGGGGCCTCCACAGATACGCAGTATTTT
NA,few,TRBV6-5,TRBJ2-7,CASSPQRAREQYF,TGTGCCAGCAGCCCCCAGCGAGCTCGCGAGCAGTACTTC
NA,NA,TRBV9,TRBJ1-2,CASSVDWSERGYGYTF,TGTGCCAGCAGCGTAGATTGGTCGGAAAGGGGCTATGGCTACACCTTC
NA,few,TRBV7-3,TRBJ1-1,CASSLRGQTEAFF,TGTGCCAGCAGCTTAAGGGGGCAGACTGAAGCTTTCTTT
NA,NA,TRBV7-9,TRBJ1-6,CASSFQRTNSPLHF,TGTGCCAGCAGCTTTCAGAGGACAAATTCACCCCTCCACTTT
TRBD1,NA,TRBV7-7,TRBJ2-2,CAAGQGETGELFF,TGTGCAGCGGGACAGGGTGAAACCGGGGAGCTGTTTTTT